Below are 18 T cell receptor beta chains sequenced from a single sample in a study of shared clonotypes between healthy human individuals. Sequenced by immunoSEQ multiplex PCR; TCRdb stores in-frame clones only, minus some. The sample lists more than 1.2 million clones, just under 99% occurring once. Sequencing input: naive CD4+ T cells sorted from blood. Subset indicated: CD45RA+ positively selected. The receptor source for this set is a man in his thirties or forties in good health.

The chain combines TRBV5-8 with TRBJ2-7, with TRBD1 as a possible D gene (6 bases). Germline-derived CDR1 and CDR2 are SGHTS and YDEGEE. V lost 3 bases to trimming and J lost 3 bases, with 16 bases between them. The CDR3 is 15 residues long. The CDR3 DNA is TGTGCCAGCAGCTCCGGGACACAGGTGATCTACGAGCAGTACTTC. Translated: CASSSGTQVIYEQYF.

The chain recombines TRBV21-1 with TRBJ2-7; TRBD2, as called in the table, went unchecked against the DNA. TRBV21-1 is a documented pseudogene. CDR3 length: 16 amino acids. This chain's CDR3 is CASSNGLAGILREQYF. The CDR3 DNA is TGTGCCAGCAGCAATGGGCTAGCGGGGATATTACGCGAGCAGTACTTC.

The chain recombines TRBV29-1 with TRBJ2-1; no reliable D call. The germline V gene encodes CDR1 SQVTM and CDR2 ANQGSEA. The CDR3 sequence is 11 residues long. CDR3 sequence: CSHRAWNEQFF. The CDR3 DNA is TGCAGTCACCGAGCTTGGAATGAGCAGTTCTTC.

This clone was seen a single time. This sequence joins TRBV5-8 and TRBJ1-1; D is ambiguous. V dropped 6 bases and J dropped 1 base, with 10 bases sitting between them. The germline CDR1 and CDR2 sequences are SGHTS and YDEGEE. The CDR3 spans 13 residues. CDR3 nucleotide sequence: TGTGCCAGCATTAAGAGTTCGAACACTGAAGCTTTCTTT. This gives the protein CASIKSSNTEAFF. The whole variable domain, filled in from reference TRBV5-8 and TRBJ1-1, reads EAGVTQSPTHLIKTRGQQATLRCSPISGHTSVYWYQQALGLGLQFLLWYDEGEERNRGNFPPRFSGRQFPNYSSELNVNALELEDSALYLCASIKSSNTEAFFGQGTRLTVV.

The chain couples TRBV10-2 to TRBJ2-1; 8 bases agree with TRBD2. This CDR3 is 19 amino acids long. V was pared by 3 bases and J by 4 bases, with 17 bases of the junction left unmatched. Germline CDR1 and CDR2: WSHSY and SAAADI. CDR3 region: CASSEHLPGLGGLYNEQFF. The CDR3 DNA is TGCGCCAGCAGTGAACATCTACCGGGACTAGGAGGGCTTTACAATGAGCAGTTCTTC.

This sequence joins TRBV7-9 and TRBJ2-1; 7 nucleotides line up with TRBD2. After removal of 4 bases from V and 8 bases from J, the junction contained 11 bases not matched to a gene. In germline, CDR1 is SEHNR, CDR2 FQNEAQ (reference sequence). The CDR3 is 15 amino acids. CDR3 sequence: CASSSYGGSRYEQFF. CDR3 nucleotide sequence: TGTGCCAGCAGCTCCTATGGCGGGAGTAGGTATGAGCAGTTCTTC.

The CDR3 DNA is TGTGCCAGCAGTTACGGCAGAATTAACTATGGCTACACCTTC. Translated, it gives CASSYGRINYGYTF. J is TRBJ1-2 and V is TRBV28; D not certain. The germline gives CDR1 MDHEN, CDR2 SYDVKM. The CDR3 is made up of 14 amino acids. V lost 4 bases, J lost 1 base, and 10 bases lay in between.

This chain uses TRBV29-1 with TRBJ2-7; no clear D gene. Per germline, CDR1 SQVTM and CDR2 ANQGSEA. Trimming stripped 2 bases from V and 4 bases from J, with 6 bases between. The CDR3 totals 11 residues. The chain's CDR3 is CSVEKRYEQYF. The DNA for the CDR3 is TGCAGCGTTGAAAAAAGATACGAGCAGTACTTC.

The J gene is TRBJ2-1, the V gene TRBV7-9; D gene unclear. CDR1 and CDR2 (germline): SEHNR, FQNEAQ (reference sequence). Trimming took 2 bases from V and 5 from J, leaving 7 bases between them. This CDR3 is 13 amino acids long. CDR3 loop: CASSLFSDNEQFF. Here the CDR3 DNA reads TGTGCCAGCAGCTTATTCTCGGACAATGAGCAGTTCTTC.

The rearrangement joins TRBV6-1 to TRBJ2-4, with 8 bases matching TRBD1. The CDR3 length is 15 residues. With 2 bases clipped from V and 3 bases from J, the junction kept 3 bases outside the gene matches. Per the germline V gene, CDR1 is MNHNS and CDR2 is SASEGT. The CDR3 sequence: CASSEMGTGKNIQYF. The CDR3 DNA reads TGTGCCAGCAGTGAAATGGGGACAGGCAAAAACATTCAGTACTTC.

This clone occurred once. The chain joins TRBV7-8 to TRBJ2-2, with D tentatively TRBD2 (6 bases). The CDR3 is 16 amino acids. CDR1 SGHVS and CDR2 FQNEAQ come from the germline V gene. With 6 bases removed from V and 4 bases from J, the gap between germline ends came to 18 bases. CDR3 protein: CASRARIGTFTGELFF. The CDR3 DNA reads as TGTGCCAGCAGAGCACGAATCGGGACTTTCACCGGGGAGCTGTTTTTT.

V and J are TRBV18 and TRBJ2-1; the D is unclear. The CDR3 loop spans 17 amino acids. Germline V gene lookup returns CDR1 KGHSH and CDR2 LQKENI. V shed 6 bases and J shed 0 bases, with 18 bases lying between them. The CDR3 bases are TGTGCCAGCTCGCCGAGACCAGGAACCGCCTCCTACAATGAGCAGTTCTTC. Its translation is CASSPRPGTASYNEQFF.

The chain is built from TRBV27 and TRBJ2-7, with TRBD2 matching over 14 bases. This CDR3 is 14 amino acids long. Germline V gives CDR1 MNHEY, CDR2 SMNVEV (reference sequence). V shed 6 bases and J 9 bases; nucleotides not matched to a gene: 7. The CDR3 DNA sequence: TGTGCCAGCAGGCCCGGGACTAGCGGGAGCGCGCAGTACTTC. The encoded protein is CASRPGTSGSAQYF.

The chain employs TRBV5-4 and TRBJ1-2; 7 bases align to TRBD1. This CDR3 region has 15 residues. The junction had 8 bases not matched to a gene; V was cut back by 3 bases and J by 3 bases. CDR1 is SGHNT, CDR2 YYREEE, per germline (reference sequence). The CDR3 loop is CASSSRDRGDYGYTF. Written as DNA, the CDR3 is TGTGCCAGCAGCTCCCGGGACAGAGGCGACTATGGCTACACCTTC. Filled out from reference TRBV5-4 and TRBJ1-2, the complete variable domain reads ETGVTQSPTHLIKTRGQQVTLRCSSQSGHNTVSWYQQALGQGPQFIFQYYREEENGRGNFPPRFSGLQFPNYSSELNVNALELDDSALYLCASSSRDRGDYGYTFGSGTRLTVV.

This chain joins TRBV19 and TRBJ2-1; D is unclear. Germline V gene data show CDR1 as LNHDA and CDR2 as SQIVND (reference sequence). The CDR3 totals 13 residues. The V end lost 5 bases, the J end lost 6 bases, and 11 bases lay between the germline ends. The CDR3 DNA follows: TGTGCCAGTAGTGAGAGAGACACCAATGAGCAGTTCTTC. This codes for CASSERDTNEQFF.

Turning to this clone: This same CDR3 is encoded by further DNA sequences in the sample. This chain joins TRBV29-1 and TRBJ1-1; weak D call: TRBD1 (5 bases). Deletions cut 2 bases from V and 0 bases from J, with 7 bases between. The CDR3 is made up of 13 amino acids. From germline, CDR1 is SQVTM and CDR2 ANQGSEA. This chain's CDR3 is CSVERQLNTEAFF. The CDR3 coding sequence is TGCAGCGTTGAAAGACAGCTGAACACTGAAGCTTTCTTT.

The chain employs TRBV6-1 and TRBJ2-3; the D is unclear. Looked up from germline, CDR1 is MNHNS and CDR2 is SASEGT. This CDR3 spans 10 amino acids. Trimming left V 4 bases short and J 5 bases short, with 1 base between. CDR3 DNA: TGTGCCAGCAGTGGAGATACGCAGTATTTT. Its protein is CASSGDTQYF.

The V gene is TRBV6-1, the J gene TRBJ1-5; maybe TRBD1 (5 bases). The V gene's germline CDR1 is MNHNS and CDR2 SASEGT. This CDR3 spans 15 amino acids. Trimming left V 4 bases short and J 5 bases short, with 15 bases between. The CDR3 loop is CASSGGTSNHQPQHF. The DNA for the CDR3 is TGTGCCAGCAGTGGGGGGACCTCTAATCATCAGCCCCAGCATTTT.